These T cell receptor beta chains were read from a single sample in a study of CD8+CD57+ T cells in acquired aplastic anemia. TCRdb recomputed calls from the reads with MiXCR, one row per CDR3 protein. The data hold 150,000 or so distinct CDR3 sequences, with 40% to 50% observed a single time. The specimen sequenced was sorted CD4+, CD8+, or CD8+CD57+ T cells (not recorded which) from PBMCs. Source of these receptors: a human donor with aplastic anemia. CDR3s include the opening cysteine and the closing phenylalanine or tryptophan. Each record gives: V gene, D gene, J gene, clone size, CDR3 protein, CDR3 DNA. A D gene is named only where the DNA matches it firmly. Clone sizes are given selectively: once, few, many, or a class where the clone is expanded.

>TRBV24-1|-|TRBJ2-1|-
CATRGGGGGYYNEQFF
TGTGCCACCAGGGGGGGCGGCGGGGGTTACTACAATGAGCAGTTCTTC
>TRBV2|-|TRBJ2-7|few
CASSDSLGSQYF
TGTGCCAGCAGTGATAGCCTAGGGAGCCAGTACTTC
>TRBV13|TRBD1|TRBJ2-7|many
CASSSSGTGFDEQYF
TGTGCCAGCAGCTCGTCCGGGACAGGGTTCGACGAGCAGTACTTC
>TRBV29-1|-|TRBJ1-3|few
CSVGDGGNTIYF
TGCAGCGTTGGAGACGGAGGAAACACCATATATTTT
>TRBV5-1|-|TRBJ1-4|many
CASSQDRLTNEKLFF
TGCGCCAGCAGCCAGGACAGATTAACTAATGAAAAACTGTTTTTT
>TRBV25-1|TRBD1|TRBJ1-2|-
CASSDRDRDGYTF
TGTGCCAGCAGTGACCGGGACAGGGATGGCTACACCTTC
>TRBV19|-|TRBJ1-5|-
CASSILDSSNQPQHF
TGTGCCAGTAGTATCTTGGACAGTAGCAATCAGCCCCAGCATTTT
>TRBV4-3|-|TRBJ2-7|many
CASSPGTLGYEQYF
TGCGCCAGCAGCCCCGGGACCCTCGGCTACGAGCAGTACTTC
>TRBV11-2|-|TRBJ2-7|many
CASSLVRGSAYEQYF
TGTGCCAGCAGCTTAGTACGGGGGTCGGCCTACGAGCAGTACTTC
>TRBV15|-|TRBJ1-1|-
CATSSGASEAFF
TGTGCCACCAGCTCAGGGGCCTCTGAAGCTTTCTTT
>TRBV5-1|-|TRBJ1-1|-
CASSRTWGEGTEAFF
TGCGCCAGCAGCCGAACGTGGGGTGAGGGTACTGAAGCTTTCTTT
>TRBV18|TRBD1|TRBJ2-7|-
CASSPQGAEDEQYF
TGTGCCAGCTCACCACAGGGGGCGGAGGACGAGCAGTACTTC
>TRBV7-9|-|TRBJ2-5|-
CASSLIQETQYF
TGTGCCAGCAGCTTGATCCAAGAGACCCAGTACTTC
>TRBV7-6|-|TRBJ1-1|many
CASSSIPGQSEAFF
TGTGCCAGCAGCTCTATCCCCGGACAGTCTGAAGCTTTCTTT
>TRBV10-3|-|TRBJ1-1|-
CAISAGGQSLTEASF
TGTGCCATCAGTGCAGGAGGCCAATCTCTCACTGAAGCTTCCTTT
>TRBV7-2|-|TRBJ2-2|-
CASSRREAGELFF
TGTGCCAGCAGCCGACGCGAAGCCGGGGAGCTGTTTTTT
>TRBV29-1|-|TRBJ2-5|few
CSVEQPGQETQYF
TGCAGCGTTGAACAGCCAGGCCAAGAGACCCAGTACTTC
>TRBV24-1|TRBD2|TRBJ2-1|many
CATSDFGLAQDPTGYNEQFF
TGTGCCACCAGTGATTTTGGACTAGCGCAAGACCCTACCGGCTACAATGAGCAGTTCTTC
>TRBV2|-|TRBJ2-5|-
CATTETQYF
TGTGCCACCACAGAGACCCAGTACTTC
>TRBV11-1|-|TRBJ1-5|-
CASSLAGSGEGNQPQHF
TGTGCCAGCAGCTTAGCTGGGTCAGGGGAGGGTAATCAGCCCCAGCATTTT